These 9 T cell receptor beta chains were sequenced from one sample in a study of T cell responses to AZD1222 COVID-19 vaccine. Clones were sequenced by immunoSEQ multiplex PCR, and TCRdb holds only the in-frame ones, with some missing. The sample comprises about 200,000 clones, approximately 94% of which are singletons, and roughly 1% rests with the top ten. This specimen was peripheral blood, taken 28 days after the second AZD1222 dose. These receptors originate from an adult who received the AZD1222 COVID-19 vaccine.

This clone appeared a single time. V gene TRBV7-8 combines with J gene TRBJ1-5, with 7 bases aligning to TRBD1. V was clipped by 5 bases and J by 5 bases; unmatched bases: 9. Germline loops: CDR1 SGHVS, CDR2 FQNEAQ. There are 15 residues in the CDR3. This CDR3 is CASSPTNRGDQPQHF. CDR3 sequence (DNA): TGTGCCAGCAGCCCTACAAACAGGGGTGATCAGCCCCAGCATTTT.

The J gene is TRBJ1-2, the V gene TRBV24-1, with no clear D. Germline V gene sequence: CDR1 KGHDR, CDR2 SFDVKD. Trimming removed 7 bases from V and 5 bases from J, with 7 bases in between. The CDR3 runs to 11 residues. The CDR3 loop is CATSDLYGYTF. The CDR3 DNA reads TGTGCCACCAGCGACCTATATGGCTACACCTTC.

The rearrangement joins TRBV7-2 to TRBJ2-2, with 9 nucleotides matching TRBD1. This CDR3 is built from 16 residues. Germline loops: CDR1 SGHTA, CDR2 FQGNSA. V lost 5 bases, J lost 7 bases, and 11 bases stayed unmatched. CDR3 loop: CASSPRTGADGGELFF. The CDR3 coding sequence is TGTGCCAGCAGCCCCCGGACAGGGGCGGACGGCGGGGAGCTGTTTTTT. Together with reference TRBV7-2 and TRBJ2-2, the CDR3 gives the full variable domain: GAGVSQSPSNKVTEKGKDVELRCDPISGHTALYWYRQSLGQGLEFLIYFQGNSAPDKSGLPSDRFSAERTGGSVSTLTIQRTQQEDSAVYLCASSPRTGADGGELFFGEGSRLTVL.

The chain carries TRBV28 and TRBJ1-2; D unclear. V shed 5 bases and J shed 8 bases, with 12 bases lying between them. Germline values: CDR1 MDHEN, CDR2 SYDVKM. This CDR3 is 12 amino acids long. The DNA of the CDR3 is TGTGCCAGCAGTACTACAGTCATCGGCTACACCTTC. The encoded protein is CASSTTVIGYTF.

The chain has TRBV18 and TRBJ1-5, with 7 bases fitting TRBD1. V was pared by 6 bases and J by 5 bases, with 16 bases of the junction left unmatched. This CDR3 region has 17 residues. Germline V gene lookup returns CDR1 KGHSH and CDR2 LQKENI. CDR3 sequence reads: CASSPIQTGNGDQPQHF. In DNA, the CDR3 is TGTGCCAGCTCCCCAATCCAGACAGGGAACGGGGATCAGCCCCAGCATTTT.

The CDR3 region has the DNA TGTGCCAGCTCCCCCTACCAGACTAGCGCCTACAATGAGCAGTTCTTC. Its translation: CASSPYQTSAYNEQFF. The V and J genes are TRBV2 and TRBJ2-1; the match to TRBD2 covers 8 bases. Germline loops: CDR1 SNHLY, CDR2 FYNNEI. J gave up 2 bases and V 8 bases, and 11 bases lay outside the gene matches. There are 16 residues in the CDR3.

This rearrangement joins TRBV2 to TRBJ1-3; 7 bases map to TRBD1. The CDR3 consists of 14 residues. Germline CDR1 SNHLY, CDR2 FYNNEI. V lost 6 bases and J lost 2; bases outside the gene matches: 4. CDR3 DNA sequence: TGTGCCAGCAGGGCGACAGGGACTGGAAACACCATATATTTT. The encoded protein is CASRATGTGNTIYF. The full variable domain, its missing parts supplied by reference TRBV2 and TRBJ1-3, is EPEVTQTPSHQVTQMGQEVILRCVPISNHLYFYWYRQILGQKVEFLVSFYNNEISEKSEIFDDQFSVERPDGSNFTLKIRSTKLEDSAMYFCASRATGTGNTIYFGEGSWLTVV.

The gene calls are TRBV5-1 and TRBJ2-1; 8 bases match TRBD1. V was pared by 0 bases and J by 3 bases, with 2 bases of the junction left unmatched. CDR1 SGHRS and CDR2 YFSETQ come from the germline V gene. The CDR3 loop spans 15 amino acids. As DNA, the CDR3 is TGCGCCAGCAGCTTGGCCGGGACAGGCTACAATGAGCAGTTCTTC. It is translated as CASSLAGTGYNEQFF.

The genes are TRBV19 and TRBJ1-3, with 10 nucleotides matching TRBD1. Germline assignment: CDR1 LNHDA and CDR2 SQIVND (reference sequence). This CDR3 comprises 17 residues. V shed 4 bases and J 1 base; nucleotides not matched to a gene: 7. The CDR3 region is CASSTGQGTASGNTIYF. CDR3 in DNA: TGTGCCAGTAGTACGGGACAGGGGACCGCTTCTGGAAACACCATATATTTT.